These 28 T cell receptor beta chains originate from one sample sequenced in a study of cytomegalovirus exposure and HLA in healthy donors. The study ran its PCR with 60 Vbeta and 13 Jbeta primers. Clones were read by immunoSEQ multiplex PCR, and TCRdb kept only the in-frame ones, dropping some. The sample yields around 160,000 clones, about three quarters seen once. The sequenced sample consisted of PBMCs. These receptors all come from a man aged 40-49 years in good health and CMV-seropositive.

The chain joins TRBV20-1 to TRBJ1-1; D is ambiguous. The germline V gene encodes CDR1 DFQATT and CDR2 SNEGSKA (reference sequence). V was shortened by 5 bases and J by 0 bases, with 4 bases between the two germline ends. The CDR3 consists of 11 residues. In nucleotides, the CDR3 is TGCAGTGCTTACTTGAACACTGAAGCTTTCTTT. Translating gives CSAYLNTEAFF.

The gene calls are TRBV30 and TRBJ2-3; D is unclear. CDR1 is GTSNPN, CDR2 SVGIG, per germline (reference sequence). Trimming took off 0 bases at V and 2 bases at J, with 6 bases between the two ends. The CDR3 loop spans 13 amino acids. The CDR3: CAWSVTHTDTQYF. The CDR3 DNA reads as TGTGCCTGGAGTGTAACTCACACAGATACGCAGTATTTT. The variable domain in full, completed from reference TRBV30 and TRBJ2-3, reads SQTIHQWPATLVQPVGSPLSLECTVEGTSNPNLYWYRQAAGRGLQLLFYSVGIGQISSEVPQNLSASRPQDRQFILSSKKLLLSDSGFYLCAWSVTHTDTQYFGPGTRLTVL.

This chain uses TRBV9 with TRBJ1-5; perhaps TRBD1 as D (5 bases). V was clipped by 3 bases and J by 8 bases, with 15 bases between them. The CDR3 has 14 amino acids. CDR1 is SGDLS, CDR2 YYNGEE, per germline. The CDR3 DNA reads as TGTGCCAGCAGCGGGGGCCACCAAGGGGAGCCCCAGCATTTT. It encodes CASSGGHQGEPQHF.

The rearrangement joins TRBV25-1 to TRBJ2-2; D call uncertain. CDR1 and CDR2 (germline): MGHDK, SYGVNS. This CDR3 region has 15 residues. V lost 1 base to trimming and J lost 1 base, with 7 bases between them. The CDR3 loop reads CASSELNLNTGELFF. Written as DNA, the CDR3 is TGTGCCAGCAGTGAATTAAACTTGAACACCGGGGAGCTGTTTTTT.

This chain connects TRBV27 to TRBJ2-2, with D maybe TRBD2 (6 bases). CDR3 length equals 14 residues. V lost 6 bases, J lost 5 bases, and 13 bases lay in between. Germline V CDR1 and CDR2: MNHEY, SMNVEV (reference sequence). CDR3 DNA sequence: TGTGCCAGCAGCCTTGGGACTGCAACCGGGGAGCTGTTTTTT. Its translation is CASSLGTATGELFF.

The CDR3 reads CSVARGTGSTDTQYF. The CDR3 DNA sequence: TGCAGCGTTGCTCGAGGGACAGGGAGCACAGATACGCAGTATTTT. J is TRBJ2-3 and V is TRBV29-1; 9 positions agree with TRBD1. The germline V gene has CDR1 SQVTM and CDR2 ANQGSEA. The CDR3 extends over 15 amino acids. Germline trimming cut 4 bases from V and 0 bases from J; bases unmatched to any gene: 5.

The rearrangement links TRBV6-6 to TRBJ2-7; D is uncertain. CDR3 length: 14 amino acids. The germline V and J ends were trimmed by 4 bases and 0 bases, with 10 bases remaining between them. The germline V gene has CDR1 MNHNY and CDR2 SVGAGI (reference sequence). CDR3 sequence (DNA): TGTGCCAGCAGTTTCAAGGCAGGCTCCTACGAGCAGTACTTC. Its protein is CASSFKAGSYEQYF.

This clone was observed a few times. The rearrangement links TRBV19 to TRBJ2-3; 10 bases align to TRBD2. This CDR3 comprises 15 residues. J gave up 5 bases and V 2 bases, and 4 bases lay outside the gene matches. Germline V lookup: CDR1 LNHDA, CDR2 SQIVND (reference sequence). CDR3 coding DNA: TGTGCCAGTAGTATACTAGCGGGAGTGAGAGATACGCAGTATTTT. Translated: CASSILAGVRDTQYF.

CDR3 in amino acids: CASSSQKPGLAGVSAYEQYF. The CDR3 nucleotides read TGTGCCAGCAGTTCGCAAAAACCGGGACTAGCGGGAGTGTCGGCTTACGAGCAGTACTTC. The V call is TRBV28, the J call TRBJ2-7; TRBD2 aligns across 14 bases. V was pared by 4 bases and J by 4 bases, with 18 bases of the junction left unmatched. This CDR3 comprises 20 residues. Per the germline V gene, CDR1 is MDHEN and CDR2 is SYDVKM. Full variable domain (missing parts from reference TRBV28 and TRBJ2-7): DVKVTQSSRYLVKRTGEKVFLECVQDMDHENMFWYRQDPGLGLRLIYFSYDVKMKEKGDIPEGYSVSREKKERFSLILESASTNQTSMYLCASSSQKPGLAGVSAYEQYFGPGTRLTVT.

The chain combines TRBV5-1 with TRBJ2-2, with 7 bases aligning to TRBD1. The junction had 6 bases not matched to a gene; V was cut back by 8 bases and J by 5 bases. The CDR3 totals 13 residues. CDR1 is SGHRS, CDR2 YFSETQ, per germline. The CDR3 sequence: CASRDRETGELFF. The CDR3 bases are TGCGCCAGTAGAGACAGGGAGACCGGGGAGCTGTTTTTT.

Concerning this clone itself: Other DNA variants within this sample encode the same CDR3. In DNA, the CDR3 is TGTGCCAGCTCACCAGACAGTGAGGAAGAAAAACTGTTTTTT. Its translation is CASSPDSEEEKLFF. This chain uses TRBV18 with TRBJ1-4; D is possibly TRBD1 (5 bases). V was cut by 2 bases and J by 8 bases, with 12 bases left in between. Per the germline V gene, CDR1 is KGHSH and CDR2 is LQKENI. The CDR3 has 14 amino acids.

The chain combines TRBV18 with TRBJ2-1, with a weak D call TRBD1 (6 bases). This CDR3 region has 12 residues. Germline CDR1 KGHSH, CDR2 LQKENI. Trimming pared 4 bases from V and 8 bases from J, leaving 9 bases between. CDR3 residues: CASSLAGDEQFF. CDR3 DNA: TGTGCCAGCTCACTGGCAGGGGATGAGCAGTTCTTC.

The CDR3 protein is CASTRLAGYNEQFF. Written as DNA, the CDR3 is TGTGCCAGCACCCGACTAGCGGGATACAATGAGCAGTTCTTC. This rearrangement joins TRBV6-1 to TRBJ2-1; 11 positions match TRBD2. V dropped 7 bases and J dropped 4; count of bases not matched to a gene: 3. Germline V lookup: CDR1 MNHNS, CDR2 SASEGT. The CDR3 spans 14 residues.

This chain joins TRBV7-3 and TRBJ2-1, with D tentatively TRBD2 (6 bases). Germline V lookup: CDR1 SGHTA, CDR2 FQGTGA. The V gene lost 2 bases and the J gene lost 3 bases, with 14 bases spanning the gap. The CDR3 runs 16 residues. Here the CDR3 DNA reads TGTGCCAGCAGCTTAGGAGGGAACAGAGGCTACAATGAGCAGTTCTTC. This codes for CASSLGGNRGYNEQFF.

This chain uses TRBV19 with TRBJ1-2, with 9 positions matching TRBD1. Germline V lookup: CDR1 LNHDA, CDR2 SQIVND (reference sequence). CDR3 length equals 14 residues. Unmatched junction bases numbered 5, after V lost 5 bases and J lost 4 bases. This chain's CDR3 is CASSVDRGSYGYTF. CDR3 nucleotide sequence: TGTGCCAGTAGTGTCGACAGGGGGTCCTATGGCTACACCTTC.

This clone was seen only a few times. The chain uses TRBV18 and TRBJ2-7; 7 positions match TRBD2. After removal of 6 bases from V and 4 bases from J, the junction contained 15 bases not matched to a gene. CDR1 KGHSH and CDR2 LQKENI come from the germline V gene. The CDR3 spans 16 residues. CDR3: CASSPFDSGSWYEQYF. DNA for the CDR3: TGTGCCAGCTCCCCCTTTGATAGCGGGTCTTGGTACGAGCAGTACTTC.

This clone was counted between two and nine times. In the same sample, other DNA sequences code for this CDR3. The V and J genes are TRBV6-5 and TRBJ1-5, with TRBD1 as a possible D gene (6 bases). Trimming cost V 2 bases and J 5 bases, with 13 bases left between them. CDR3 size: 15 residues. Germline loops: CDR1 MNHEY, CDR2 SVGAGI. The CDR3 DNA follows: TGTGCCAGCAGTTACACCACAGGGACCGATCAGCCCCAGCATTTT. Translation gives CASSYTTGTDQPQHF.

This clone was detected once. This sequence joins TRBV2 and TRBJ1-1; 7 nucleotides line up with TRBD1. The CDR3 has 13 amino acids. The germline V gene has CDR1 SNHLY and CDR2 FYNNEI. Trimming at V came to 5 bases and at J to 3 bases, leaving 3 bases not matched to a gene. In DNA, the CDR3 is TGTGCCAGCAGTCGACAGGGACACACTGAAGCTTTCTTT. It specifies CASSRQGHTEAFF.

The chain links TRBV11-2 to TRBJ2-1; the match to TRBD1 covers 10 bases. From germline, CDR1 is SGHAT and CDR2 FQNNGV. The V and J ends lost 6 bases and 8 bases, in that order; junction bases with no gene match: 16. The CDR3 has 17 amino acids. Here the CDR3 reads CASRPPGQGGSTDEQFF. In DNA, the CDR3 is TGTGCCAGCAGACCGCCCGGACAGGGGGGTTCGACCGATGAGCAGTTCTTC.

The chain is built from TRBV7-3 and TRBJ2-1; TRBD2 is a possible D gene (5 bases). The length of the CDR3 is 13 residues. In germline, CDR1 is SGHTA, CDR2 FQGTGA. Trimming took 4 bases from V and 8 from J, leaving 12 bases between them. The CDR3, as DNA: TGTGCCAGCAGCTCAGGACCTAGCTATGAGCAGTTCTTC. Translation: CASSSGPSYEQFF.

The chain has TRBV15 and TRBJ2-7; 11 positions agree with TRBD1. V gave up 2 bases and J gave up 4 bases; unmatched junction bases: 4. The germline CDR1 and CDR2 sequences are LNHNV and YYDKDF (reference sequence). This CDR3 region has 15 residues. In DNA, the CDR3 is TGTGCCACCAGCAGACCCGGGACAGGGGGGTACGAGCAGTACTTC. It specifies CATSRPGTGGYEQYF.

CDR3 DNA sequence: TGTGCCAGCAGCATCATGACTAGGGAGCAGTACTTC. Its translation is CASSIMTREQYF. The chain employs TRBV6-5 and TRBJ2-7, with a possible D match to TRBD2 (6 bases). Per germline, CDR1 MNHEY and CDR2 SVGAGI. V shed 6 bases and J shed 7 bases, with 13 bases lying between them. This CDR3 is 12 amino acids long.

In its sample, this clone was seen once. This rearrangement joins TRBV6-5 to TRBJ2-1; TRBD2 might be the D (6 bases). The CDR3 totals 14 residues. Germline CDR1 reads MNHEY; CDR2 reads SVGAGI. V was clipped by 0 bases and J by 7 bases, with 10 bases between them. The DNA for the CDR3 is TGTGCCAGCAGTTACTCGCGGGAAGGTAATGAGCAGTTCTTC. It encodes CASSYSREGNEQFF.

CDR3 amino acids: CASSGTGQNTGELFF. DNA of the CDR3: TGCGCCAGCAGCGGGACAGGGCAGAACACCGGGGAGCTGTTTTTT. J is TRBJ2-2 and V is TRBV5-1, with 9 nucleotides matching TRBD1. From germline, CDR1 is SGHRS and CDR2 YFSETQ. The length of the CDR3 is 15 residues. V lost 4 bases and J lost 1; bases outside the gene matches: 2.

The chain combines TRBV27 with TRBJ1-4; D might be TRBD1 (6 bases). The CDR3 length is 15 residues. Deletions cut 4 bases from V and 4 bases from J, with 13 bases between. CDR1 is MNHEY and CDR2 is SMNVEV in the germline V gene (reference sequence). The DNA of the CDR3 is TGTGCCAGCAGTTCGCGACAGGCGATTAATGAAAAACTGTTTTTT. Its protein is CASSSRQAINEKLFF.

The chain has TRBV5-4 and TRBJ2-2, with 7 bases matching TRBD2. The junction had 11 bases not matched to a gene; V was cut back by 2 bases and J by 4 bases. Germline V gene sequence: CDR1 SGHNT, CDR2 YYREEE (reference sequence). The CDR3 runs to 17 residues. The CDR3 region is CASSFNSGGRPTGELFF. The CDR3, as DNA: TGTGCCAGCAGCTTTAACTCCGGCGGGAGACCCACCGGGGAGCTGTTTTTT.

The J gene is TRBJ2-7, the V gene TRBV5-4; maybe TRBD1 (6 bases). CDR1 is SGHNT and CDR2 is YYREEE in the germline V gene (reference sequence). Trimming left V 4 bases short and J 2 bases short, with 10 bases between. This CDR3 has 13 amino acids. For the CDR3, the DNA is TGTGCCAGCAGCAAGGACAGTCCCTACGAGCAGTACTTC. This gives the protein CASSKDSPYEQYF.

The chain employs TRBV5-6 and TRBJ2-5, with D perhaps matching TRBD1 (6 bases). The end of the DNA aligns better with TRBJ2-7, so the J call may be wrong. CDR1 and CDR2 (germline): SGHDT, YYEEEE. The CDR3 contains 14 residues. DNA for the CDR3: TGTGCCAGCAGCTTTGGTTCAGGGGACTACGAGCAGTACTTC. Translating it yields CASSFGSGDYEQYF.